This note documents a single T cell receptor beta chain sequence. Repertoires were generated with immunoSEQ multiplex PCR, while TCRdb's copy carries only in-frame clones and drops some. The table records about 140,000 clones, more than 70% of them present only once. The source of the sample is a study of T cell responses to AZD1222 COVID-19 vaccine. CDR3 length: 13 residues. The V end lost 0 bases, the J end lost 9 bases, and 12 bases lay between the germline ends. The germline V gene has CDR1 GTSNPN and CDR2 SVGIG (reference sequence). The gene calls are TRBV30 and TRBJ2-1, with D maybe TRBD1 (5 bases). This material consisted of peripheral blood, taken on day 0 of AZD1222 vaccination. The source is an adult in good health. DNA of the CDR3: TGTGCCTGGAGTGTACGCAGGGCCGGTGAGCAGTTCTTC. This encodes CAWSVRRAGEQFF.